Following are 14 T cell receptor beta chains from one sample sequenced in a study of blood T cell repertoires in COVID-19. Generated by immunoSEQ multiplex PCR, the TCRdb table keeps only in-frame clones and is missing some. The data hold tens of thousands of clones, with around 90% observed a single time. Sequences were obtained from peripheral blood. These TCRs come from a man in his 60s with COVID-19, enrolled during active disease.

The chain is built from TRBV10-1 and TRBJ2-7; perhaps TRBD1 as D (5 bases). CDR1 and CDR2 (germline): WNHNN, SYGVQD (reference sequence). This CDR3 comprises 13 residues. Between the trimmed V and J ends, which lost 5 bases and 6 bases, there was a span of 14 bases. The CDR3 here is CASSSTVWSEQYF. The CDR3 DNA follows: TGCGCCAGCAGTTCGACAGTTTGGTCCGAGCAGTACTTC.

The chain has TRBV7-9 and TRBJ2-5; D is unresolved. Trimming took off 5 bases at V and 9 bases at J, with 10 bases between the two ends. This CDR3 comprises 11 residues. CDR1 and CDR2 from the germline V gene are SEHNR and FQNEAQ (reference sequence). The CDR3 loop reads CASSNTDAQYF. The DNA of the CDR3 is TGTGCCAGCAGCAACACAGACGCCCAGTACTTC. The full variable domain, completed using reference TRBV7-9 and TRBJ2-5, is DTGVSQNPRHKITKRGQNVTFRCDPISEHNRLYWYRQTLGQGPEFLTYFQNEAQLEKSRLLSDRFSAERPKGSFSTLEIQRTEQGDSAMYLCASSNTDAQYFGPGTRLLVL.

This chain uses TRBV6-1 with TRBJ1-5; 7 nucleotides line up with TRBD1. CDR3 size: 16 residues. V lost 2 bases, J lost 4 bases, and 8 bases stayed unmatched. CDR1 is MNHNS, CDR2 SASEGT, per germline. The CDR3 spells CASSERLYRGNQPQHF. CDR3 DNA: TGTGCCAGCAGTGAAAGGCTGTACAGGGGTAATCAGCCCCAGCATTTT.

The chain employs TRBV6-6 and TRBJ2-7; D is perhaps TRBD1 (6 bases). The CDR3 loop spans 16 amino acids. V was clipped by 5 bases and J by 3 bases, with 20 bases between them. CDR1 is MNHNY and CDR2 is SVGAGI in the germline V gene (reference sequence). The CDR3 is CASSTSRDIFFYEQYF. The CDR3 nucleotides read TGTGCCAGCAGTACTTCTCGGGACATTTTTTTCTACGAGCAGTACTTC.

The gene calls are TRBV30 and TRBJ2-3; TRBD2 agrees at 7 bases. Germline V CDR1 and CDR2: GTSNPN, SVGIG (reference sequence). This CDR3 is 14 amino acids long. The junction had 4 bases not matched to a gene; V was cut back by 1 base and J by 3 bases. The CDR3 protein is CAWSGLAATDTQYF. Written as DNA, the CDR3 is TGTGCCTGGAGTGGGCTAGCGGCTACAGATACGCAGTATTTT.

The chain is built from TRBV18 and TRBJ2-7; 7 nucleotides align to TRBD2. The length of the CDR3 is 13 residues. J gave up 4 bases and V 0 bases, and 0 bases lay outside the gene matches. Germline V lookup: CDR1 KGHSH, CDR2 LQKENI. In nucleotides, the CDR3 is TGTGCCAGCTCACCACCGCGGGGGTACGAGCAGTACTTC. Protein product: CASSPPRGYEQYF. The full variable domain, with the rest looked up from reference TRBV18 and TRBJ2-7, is NAGVMQNPRHLVRRRGQEARLRCSPMKGHSHVYWYRQLPEEGLKFMVYLQKENIIDESGMPKERFSAEFPKEGPSILRIQQVVRGDSAAYFCASSPPRGYEQYFGPGTRLTVT.

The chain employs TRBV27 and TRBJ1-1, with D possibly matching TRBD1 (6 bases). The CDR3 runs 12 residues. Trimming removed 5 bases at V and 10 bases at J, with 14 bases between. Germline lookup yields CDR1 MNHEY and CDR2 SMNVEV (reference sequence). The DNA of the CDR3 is TGTGCCAGCAGTCTACCACAGGGAGTAGCTTTCTTT. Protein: CASSLPQGVAFF.

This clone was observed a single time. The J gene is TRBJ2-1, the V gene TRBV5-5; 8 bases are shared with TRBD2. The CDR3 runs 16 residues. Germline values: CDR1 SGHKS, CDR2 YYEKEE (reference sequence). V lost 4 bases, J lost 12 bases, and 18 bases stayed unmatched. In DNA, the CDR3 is TGTGCCAGCAGCCTCCTTGGGGCTAGCGGGCCAGCAGTGCAGTTCTTC. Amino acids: CASSLLGASGPAVQFF. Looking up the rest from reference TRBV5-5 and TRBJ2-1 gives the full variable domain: DAGVTQSPTHLIKTRGQQVTLRCSPISGHKSVSWYQQVLGQGPQFIFQYYEKEERGRGNFPDRFSARQFPNYSSELNVNALLLGDSALYLCASSLLGASGPAVQFFGPGTRLTVL.

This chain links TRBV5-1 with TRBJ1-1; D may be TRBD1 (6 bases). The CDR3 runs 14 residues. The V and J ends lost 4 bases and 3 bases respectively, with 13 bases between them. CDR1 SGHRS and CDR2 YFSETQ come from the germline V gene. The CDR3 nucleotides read TGCGCCAGCAGCGAAGGACAGATCCACACTGAAGCTTTCTTT. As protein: CASSEGQIHTEAFF.

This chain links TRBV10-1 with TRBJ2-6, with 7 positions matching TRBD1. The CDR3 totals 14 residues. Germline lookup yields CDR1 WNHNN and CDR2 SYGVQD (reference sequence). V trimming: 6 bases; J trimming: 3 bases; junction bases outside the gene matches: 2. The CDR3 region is CASSDRVGANVLTF. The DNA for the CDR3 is TGCGCCAGCAGCGACAGGGTTGGGGCCAACGTCCTGACTTTC.

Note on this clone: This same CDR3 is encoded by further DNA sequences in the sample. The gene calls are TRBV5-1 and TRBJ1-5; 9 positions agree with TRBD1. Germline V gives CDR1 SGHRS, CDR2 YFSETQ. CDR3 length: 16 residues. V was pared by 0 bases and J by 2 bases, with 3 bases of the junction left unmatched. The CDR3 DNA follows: TGCGCCAGCAGCTTGGGTACAGGGGGCGGCAATCAGCCCCAGCATTTT. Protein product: CASSLGTGGGNQPQHF.

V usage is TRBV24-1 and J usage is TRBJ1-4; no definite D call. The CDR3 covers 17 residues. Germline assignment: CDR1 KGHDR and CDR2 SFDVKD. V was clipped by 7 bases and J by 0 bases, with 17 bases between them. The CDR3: CATSRGSGDATNEKLFF. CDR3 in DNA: TGTGCCACCAGCCGAGGCAGCGGCGATGCAACTAATGAAAAACTGTTTTTT.

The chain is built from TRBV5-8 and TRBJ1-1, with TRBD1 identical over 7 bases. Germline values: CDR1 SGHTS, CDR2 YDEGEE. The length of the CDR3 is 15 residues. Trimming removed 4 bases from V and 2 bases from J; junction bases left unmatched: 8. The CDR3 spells CASSPRDSFNTEAFF. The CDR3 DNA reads TGTGCCAGCAGCCCCCGGGACAGCTTTAACACTGAAGCTTTCTTT.

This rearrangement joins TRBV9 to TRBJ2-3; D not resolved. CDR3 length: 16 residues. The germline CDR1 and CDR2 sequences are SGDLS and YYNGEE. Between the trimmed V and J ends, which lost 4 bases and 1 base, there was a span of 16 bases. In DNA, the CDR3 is TGTGCCAGCAGCTCTTCGGCCAATGGAGGCACAGATACGCAGTATTTT. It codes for CASSSSANGGTDTQYF.